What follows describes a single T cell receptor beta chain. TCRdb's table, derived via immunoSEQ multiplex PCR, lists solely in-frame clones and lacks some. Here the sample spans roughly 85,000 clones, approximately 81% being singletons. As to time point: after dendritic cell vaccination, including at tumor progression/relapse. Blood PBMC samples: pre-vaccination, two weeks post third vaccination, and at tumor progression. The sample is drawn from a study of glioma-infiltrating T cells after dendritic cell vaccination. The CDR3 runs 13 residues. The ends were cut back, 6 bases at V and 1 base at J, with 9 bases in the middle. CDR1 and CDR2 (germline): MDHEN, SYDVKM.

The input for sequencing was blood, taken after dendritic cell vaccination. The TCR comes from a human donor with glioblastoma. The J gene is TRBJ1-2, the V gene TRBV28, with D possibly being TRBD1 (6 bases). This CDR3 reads CASRGTHNYGYTF. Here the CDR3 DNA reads TGTGCCAGCAGAGGGACACATAACTATGGCTACACCTTC.